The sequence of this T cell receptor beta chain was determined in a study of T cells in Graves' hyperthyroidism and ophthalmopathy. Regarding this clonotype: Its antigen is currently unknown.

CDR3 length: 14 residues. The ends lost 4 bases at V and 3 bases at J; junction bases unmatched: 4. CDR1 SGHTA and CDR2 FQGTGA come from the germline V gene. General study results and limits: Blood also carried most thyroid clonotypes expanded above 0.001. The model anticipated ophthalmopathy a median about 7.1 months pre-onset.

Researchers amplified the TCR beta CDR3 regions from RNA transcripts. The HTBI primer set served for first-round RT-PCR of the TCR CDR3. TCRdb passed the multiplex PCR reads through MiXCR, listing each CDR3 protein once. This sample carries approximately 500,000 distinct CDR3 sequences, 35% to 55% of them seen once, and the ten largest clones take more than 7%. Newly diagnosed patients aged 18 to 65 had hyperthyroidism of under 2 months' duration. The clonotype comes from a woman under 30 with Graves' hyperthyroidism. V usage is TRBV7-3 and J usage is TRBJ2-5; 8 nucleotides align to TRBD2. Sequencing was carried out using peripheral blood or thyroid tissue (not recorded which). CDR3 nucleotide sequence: TGTGCCAGCAGCTCGCCAGCGGGAGAAGAGACCCAGTACTTC. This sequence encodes CASSSPAGEETQYF.